This TCR beta chain was obtained from a study of CXCR3-negative and CXCR3-positive naive CD8 T cells. Worth noting for this clonotype: What it recognizes is unknown.

Study-level findings and limits: Memory CD8+ cells showed much lower diversity, while both naive subsets were comparably high. The TRB CDR3s that CXCR3-positive naive cells carried were more hydrophobic than those of CXCR3-negative naive cells.

The CDR3 spans 12 residues. Germline loops: CDR1 SQVTM, CDR2 ANQGSEA. Libraries were UMI-labeled 5' RACE TRB cDNA. TCRdb re-called the 5' RACE reads; one entry per CDR3 protein, DNA not given. This table holds 90,000 to 150,000 distinct CDR3 sequences. Naive cells were sorted as CD45RO-, CCR7+, CD27+ and CD95-. The specimen sequenced was naive CXCR3+ CD8+ T cells from blood. Regarding subset: CD45RO-CCR7+CD27+CD95- naive CD8+ T cells expressing CXCR3 (TNR3+). The rearrangement links TRBV29-1 to TRBJ2-7. The sequence was obtained from a human donor in good health. Some clones in this sample may be carry-over from other donors' samples. The CDR3 sequence: CSVEDTSYEQYF.